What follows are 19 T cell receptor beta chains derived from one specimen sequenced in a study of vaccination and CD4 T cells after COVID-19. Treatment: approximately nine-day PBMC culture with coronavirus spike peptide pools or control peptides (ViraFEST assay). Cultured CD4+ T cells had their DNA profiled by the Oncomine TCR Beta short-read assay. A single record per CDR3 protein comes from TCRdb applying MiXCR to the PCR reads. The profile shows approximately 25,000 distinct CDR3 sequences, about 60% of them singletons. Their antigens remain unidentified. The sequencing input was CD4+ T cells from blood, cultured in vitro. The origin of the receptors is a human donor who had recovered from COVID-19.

CDR3 sequence: CASSSRTIAGVSFEQYF. The DNA of the CDR3 is TGTGCCAGCAGCTCCCGCACCATAGCGGGAGTTAGCTTCGAGCAGTACTTC. The chain links TRBV7-2 to TRBJ2-7; the match to TRBD2 covers 9 bases. Germline V gene lookup returns CDR1 SGHTA and CDR2 FQGNSA. Trimming cost V 4 bases and J 6 bases; bases outside gene matches: 16. The CDR3 is made up of 17 amino acids.

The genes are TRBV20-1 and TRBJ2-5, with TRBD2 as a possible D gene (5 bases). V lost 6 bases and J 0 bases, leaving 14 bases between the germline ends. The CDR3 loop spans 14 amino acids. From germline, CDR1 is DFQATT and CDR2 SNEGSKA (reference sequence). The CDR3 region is CSAKWMGDQETQYF. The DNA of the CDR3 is TGCAGTGCAAAATGGATGGGAGACCAAGAGACCCAGTACTTC.

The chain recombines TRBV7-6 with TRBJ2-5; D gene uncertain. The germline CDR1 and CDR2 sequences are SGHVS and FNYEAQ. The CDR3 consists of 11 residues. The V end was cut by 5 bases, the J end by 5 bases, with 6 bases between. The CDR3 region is CASSPRETQYF. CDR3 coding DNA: TGTGCCAGCAGCCCCCGGGAGACCCAGTACTTC.

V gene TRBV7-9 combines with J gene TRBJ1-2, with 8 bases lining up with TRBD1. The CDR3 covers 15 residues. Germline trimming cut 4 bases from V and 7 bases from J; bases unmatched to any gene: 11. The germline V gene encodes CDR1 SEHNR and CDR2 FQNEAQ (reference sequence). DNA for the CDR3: TGTGCCAGCAGCTCAAAGTCTGGGACAGGCGTTGGCTACACCTTC. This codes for CASSSKSGTGVGYTF. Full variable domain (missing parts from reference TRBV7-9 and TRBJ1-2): DTGVSQNPRHKITKRGQNVTFRCDPISEHNRLYWYRQTLGQGPEFLTYFQNEAQLEKSRLLSDRFSAERPKGSFSTLEIQRTEQGDSAMYLCASSSKSGTGVGYTFGSGTRLTVV.

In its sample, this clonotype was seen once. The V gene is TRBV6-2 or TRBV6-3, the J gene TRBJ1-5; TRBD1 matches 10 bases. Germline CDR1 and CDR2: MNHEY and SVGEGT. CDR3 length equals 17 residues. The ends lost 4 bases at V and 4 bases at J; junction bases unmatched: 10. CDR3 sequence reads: CASSCSTGGGFNQPQHF. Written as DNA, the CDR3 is TGTGCCAGCAGTTGCTCGACAGGGGGCGGATTTAATCAGCCCCAGCATTTT.

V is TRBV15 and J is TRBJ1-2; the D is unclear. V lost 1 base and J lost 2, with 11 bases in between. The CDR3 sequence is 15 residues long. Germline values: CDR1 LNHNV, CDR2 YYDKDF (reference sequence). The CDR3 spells CATSRGGGYNYGYTF. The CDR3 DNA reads TGTGCCACCAGCAGAGGCGGCGGCTACAACTATGGCTACACCTTC.

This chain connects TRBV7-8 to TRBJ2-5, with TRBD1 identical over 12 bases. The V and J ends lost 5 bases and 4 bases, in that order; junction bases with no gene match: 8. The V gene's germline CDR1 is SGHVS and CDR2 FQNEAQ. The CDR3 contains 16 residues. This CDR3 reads CASSARDRGLGETQYF. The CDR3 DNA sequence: TGTGCCAGCAGCGCCCGGGACAGGGGGCTTGGAGAGACCCAGTACTTC.

The CDR3 loop is CASSSVLDRGLWATEAFF. The CDR3 nucleotides are TGTGCCAGCAGTTCAGTCCTCGACAGGGGGCTGTGGGCGACTGAAGCTTTCTTT. This sequence joins TRBV7-6 and TRBJ1-1; 10 bases are a match to TRBD1. Germline V gene data show CDR1 as SGHVS and CDR2 as FNYEAQ. The V segment lost 6 bases and the J segment 5 bases; nucleotides outside the gene matches: 18. The CDR3 consists of 18 residues.

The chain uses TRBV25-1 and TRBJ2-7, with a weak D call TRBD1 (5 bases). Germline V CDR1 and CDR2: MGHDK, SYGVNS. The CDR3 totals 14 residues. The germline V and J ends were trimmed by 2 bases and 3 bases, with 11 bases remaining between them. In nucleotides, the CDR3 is TGTGCCAGCAGTGAACCCGACAGACACTACGAGCAGTACTTC. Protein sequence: CASSEPDRHYEQYF.

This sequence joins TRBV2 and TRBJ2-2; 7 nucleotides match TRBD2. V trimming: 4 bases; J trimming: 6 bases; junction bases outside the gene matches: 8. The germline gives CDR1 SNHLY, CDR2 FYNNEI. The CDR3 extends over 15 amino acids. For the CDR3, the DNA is TGTGCCAGCAGTGTTTTTGGACTAGGGGCCGGGGAGCTGTTTTTT. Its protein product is CASSVFGLGAGELFF.

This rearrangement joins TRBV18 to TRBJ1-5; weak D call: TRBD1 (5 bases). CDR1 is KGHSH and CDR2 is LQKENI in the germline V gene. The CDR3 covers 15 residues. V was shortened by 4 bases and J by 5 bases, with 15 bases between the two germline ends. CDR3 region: CASSHVTGTYQPQHF. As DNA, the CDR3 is TGTGCCAGCTCACACGTTACGGGGACCTATCAGCCCCAGCATTTT. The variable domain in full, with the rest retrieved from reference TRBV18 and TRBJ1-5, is NAGVMQNPRHLVRRRGQEARLRCSPMKGHSHVYWYRQLPEEGLKFMVYLQKENIIDESGMPKERFSAEFPKEGPSILRIQQVVRGDSAAYFCASSHVTGTYQPQHFGDGTRLSIL.

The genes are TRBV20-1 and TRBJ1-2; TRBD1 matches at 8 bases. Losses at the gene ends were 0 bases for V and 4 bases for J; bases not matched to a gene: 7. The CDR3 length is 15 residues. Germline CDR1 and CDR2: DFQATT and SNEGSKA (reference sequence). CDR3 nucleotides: TGCAGTGCTAGAGATCCTGGACAGGGAGGCTATGGCTACACCTTC. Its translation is CSARDPGQGGYGYTF.

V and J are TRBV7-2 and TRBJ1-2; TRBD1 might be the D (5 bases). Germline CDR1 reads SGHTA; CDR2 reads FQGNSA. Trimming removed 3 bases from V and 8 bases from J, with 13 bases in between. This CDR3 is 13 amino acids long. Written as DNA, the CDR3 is TGTGCCAGCAGCTTGGGACTACTAGAGGGCTACACCTTC. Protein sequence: CASSLGLLEGYTF.

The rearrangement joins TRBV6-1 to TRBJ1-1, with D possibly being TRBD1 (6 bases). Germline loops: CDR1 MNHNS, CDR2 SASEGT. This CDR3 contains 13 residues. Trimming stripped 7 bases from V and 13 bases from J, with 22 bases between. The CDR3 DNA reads TGTGCCAGCACAGCTACAGGGATAGGGAGAGGTTTCTTT. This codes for CASTATGIGRGFF.

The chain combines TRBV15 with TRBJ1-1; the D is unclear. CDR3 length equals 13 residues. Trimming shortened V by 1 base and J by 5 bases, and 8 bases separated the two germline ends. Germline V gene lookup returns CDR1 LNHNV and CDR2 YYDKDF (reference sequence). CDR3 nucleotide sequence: TGTGCCACCAGCAGAGGAAGGATAACTGAAGCTTTCTTT. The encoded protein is CATSRGRITEAFF.

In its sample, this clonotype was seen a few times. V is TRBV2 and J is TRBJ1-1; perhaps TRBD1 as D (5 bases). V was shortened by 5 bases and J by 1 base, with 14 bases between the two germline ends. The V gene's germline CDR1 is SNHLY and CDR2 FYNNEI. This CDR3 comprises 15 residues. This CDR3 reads CASSPEGVRNTEAFF. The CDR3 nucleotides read TGTGCCAGCAGTCCCGAAGGGGTGAGGAACACTGAAGCTTTCTTT. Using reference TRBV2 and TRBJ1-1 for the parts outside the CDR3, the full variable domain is EPEVTQTPSHQVTQMGQEVILRCVPISNHLYFYWYRQILGQKVEFLVSFYNNEISEKSEIFDDQFSVERPDGSNFTLKIRSTKLEDSAMYFCASSPEGVRNTEAFFGQGTRLTVV.

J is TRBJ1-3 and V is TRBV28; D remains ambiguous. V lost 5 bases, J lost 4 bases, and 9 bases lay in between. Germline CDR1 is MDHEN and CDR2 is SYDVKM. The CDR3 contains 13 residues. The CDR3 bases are TGTGCCAGCAGTCCCCGCCTCGGAAACACCATATATTTT. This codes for CASSPRLGNTIYF.

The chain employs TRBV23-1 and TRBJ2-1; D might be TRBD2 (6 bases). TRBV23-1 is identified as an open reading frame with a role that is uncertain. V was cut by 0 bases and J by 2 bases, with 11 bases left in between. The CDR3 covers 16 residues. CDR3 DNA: TGCGCCAGCAGTCAATCGCTGGGCGGGACCTACAATGAGCAGTTCTTC. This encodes CASSQSLGGTYNEQFF.

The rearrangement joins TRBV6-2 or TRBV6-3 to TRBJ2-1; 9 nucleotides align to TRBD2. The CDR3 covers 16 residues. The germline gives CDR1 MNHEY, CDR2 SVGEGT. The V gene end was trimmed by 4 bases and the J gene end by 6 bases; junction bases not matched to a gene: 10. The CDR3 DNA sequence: TGTGCCAGCAGTTTTCCTGGCGGGAGGGCCGTCAATGAGCAGTTCTTC. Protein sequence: CASSFPGGRAVNEQFF.